These 18 T cell receptor beta chains came from one sample sequenced in a study of PD-1 blockade in classical Hodgkin lymphoma. Documented time point: cycle 4 day 1 (C4D1), after six to seven weeks of nivolumab. Each patient experienced a relapse that followed autologous stem cell transplantation, and brentuximab vedotin exposure varied. The protocol was immunoSEQ multiplex PCR, while the TCRdb copy is restricted to in-frame clones and leaves out a portion. The table records tens of thousands of clones, around 64% of them present only once. Specimen: peripheral blood mononuclear cells (PBMCs), collected before the fourth cycle of nivolumab. The source of these receptors is a human donor with classical Hodgkin lymphoma.

The genes are TRBV5-1 and TRBJ2-7, with a possible D match to TRBD1 (5 bases). Trimming cost V 6 bases and J 2 bases, with 15 bases left between them. The CDR3 is 14 residues long. Looked up from germline, CDR1 is SGHRS and CDR2 is YFSETQ. CDR3 sequence (DNA): TGCGCCAGCAAACCCACCCAGGGAACCTACGAGCAGTACTTC. Residues: CASKPTQGTYEQYF.

The chain combines TRBV10-1 with TRBJ2-2; perhaps TRBD1 as D (5 bases). Germline V lookup: CDR1 WNHNN, CDR2 SYGVQD (reference sequence). V lost 2 bases to trimming and J lost 5 bases, with 21 bases between them. CDR3 length equals 18 residues. CDR3 protein: CASSEPKWGKGKTGELFF. The CDR3 DNA reads TGCGCCAGCAGTGAGCCGAAATGGGGAAAGGGGAAAACCGGGGAGCTGTTTTTT.

In this sample, this clone turned up a few times. This chain links TRBV28 with TRBJ2-3; D not certain. Trimming pared 1 base from V and 7 bases from J, leaving 12 bases between. The germline V gene encodes CDR1 MDHEN and CDR2 SYDVKM. CDR3 size: 14 residues. The chain's CDR3 is CASSLSLVGYTQYF. The CDR3 DNA sequence: TGTGCCAGCAGTTTATCCCTAGTTGGGTATACGCAGTATTTT.

The chain is built from TRBV29-1 and TRBJ2-5, with TRBD1 identical over 9 bases. The germline V gene encodes CDR1 SQVTM and CDR2 ANQGSEA. Trimming cost V 5 bases and J 5 bases; bases outside gene matches: 9. The CDR3 is made up of 14 amino acids. The CDR3 spells CSVTPGTGRETQYF. CDR3 sequence (DNA): TGCAGCGTTACCCCCGGGACAGGGAGGGAGACCCAGTACTTC.

The sample holds a few counts of this clone. The rearrangement joins TRBV9 to TRBJ1-1, with D possibly TRBD1 on 6 matching bases. V was clipped by 0 bases and J by 1 base, with 10 bases between them. Germline CDR1 is SGDLS and CDR2 is YYNGEE. The CDR3 has 15 amino acids. CDR3 protein: CASSVDPGANTEAFF. The CDR3 DNA sequence: TGTGCCAGCAGCGTAGATCCGGGGGCGAACACTGAAGCTTTCTTT.

The rearrangement links TRBV10-1 to TRBJ2-7; 8 nucleotides match TRBD1. Trimming cost V 5 bases and J 0 bases; bases outside gene matches: 6. The CDR3 runs to 15 residues. Germline V CDR1 and CDR2: WNHNN, SYGVQD (reference sequence). The CDR3 region is CASSRDRTDSYEQYF. Written as DNA, the CDR3 is TGCGCCAGCAGTCGGGACAGGACAGACTCCTACGAGCAGTACTTC.

Here the CDR3 reads CASRDSQGFEQYF. In DNA form, the CDR3 reads TGTGCCAGCAGGGACTCACAGGGATTCGAGCAGTACTTC. The chain has TRBV6-5 and TRBJ2-7, with D perhaps TRBD1 (6 bases). This CDR3 contains 13 residues. V was shortened by 6 bases and J by 6 bases, with 15 bases between the two germline ends. Germline V lookup: CDR1 MNHEY, CDR2 SVGAGI.

This clone was seen a single time. This rearrangement joins TRBV28 to TRBJ1-2, with a possible D match to TRBD1 (6 bases). This CDR3 comprises 12 residues. CDR1 and CDR2 from the germline V gene are MDHEN and SYDVKM. The CDR3, as DNA: TGTGGTTGGGGGGACATGACCTATGGCTACACCTTC. The encoded protein is CGWGDMTYGYTF.

The V call is TRBV5-1, the J call TRBJ1-3, with D unclear. Looked up from germline, CDR1 is SGHRS and CDR2 is YFSETQ. There are 16 residues in the CDR3. V was shortened by 1 base and J by 2 bases, with 13 bases between the two germline ends. The CDR3: CASSLKGTATGNTIYF. For the CDR3, the DNA is TGCGCCAGCAGCTTGAAGGGCACCGCCACTGGAAACACCATATATTTT.

This clone was seen more than once but under ten times. The chain carries TRBV7-8 and TRBJ1-2; D may be TRBD1 (6 bases). V lost 3 bases to trimming and J lost 0 bases, with 11 bases between them. Germline CDR1 and CDR2: SGHVS and FQNEAQ. There are 15 residues in the CDR3. In DNA form, the CDR3 reads TGTGCCAGCAGCTTCGGACAGCTGGCTAACTATGGCTACACCTTC. Translation: CASSFGQLANYGYTF.

This chain uses TRBV28 with TRBJ2-6; D is uncertain. This CDR3 contains 16 residues. V shed 4 bases and J shed 0 bases, with 10 bases lying between them. Looked up from germline, CDR1 is MDHEN and CDR2 is SYDVKM. CDR3 sequence reads: CASSSGFSSGANVLTF. The CDR3, as DNA: TGTGCCAGCAGTTCCGGGTTCAGCTCTGGGGCCAACGTCCTGACTTTC.

The chain carries TRBV7-2 and TRBJ2-5, with a tentative D call TRBD1 (6 bases). With the DNA end fitting TRBJ2-7 better, the J assignment may be wrong. The CDR3 extends over 14 amino acids. The germline V gene encodes CDR1 SGHTA and CDR2 FQGNSA. The DNA for the CDR3 is TGTGCCAGCAGCTTGGAAGGGGGAGTCTACGAGCAGTACTTC. Protein sequence: CASSLEGGVYEQYF.

This sequence joins TRBV2 and TRBJ2-3; possibly TRBD2 for D (6 bases). The CDR3 loop spans 15 amino acids. The germline V gene encodes CDR1 SNHLY and CDR2 FYNNEI. Trimming cost V 3 bases and J 4 bases, with 14 bases left between them. The CDR3 protein is CASSEEGSKADTQYF. The CDR3 bases are TGTGCCAGCAGTGAGGAGGGAAGCAAAGCAGATACGCAGTATTTT.

This rearrangement joins TRBV7-7 to TRBJ2-5; the match to TRBD2 covers 9 bases. The CDR3 length is 15 residues. Per germline, CDR1 SSHAT and CDR2 FNYEAQ (reference sequence). V dropped 0 bases and J dropped 4; count of bases not matched to a gene: 3. The CDR3 nucleotides read TGTGCCAGCAGCTTAGCAGCGGGGGGCCCAGAGACCCAGTACTTC. Protein product: CASSLAAGGPETQYF.

This clone was found a few times. CDR3 region: CASSLYGSYEQYF. CDR3 DNA: TGTGCCAGCAGTTTGTACGGCTCCTACGAGCAGTACTTC. The gene calls are TRBV6-5 and TRBJ2-7; D gene ambiguous. Germline V CDR1 and CDR2: MNHEY, SVGAGI. CDR3 length: 13 residues. V was shortened by 4 bases and J by 0 bases, with 7 bases between the two germline ends.

This clone was counted a few times. The chain links TRBV30 to TRBJ2-1, with TRBD2 matching over 14 bases. CDR1 GTSNPN and CDR2 SVGIG come from the germline V gene (reference sequence). V trimming: 1 base; J trimming: 6 bases; junction bases outside the gene matches: 2. CDR3 length: 15 amino acids. The CDR3 DNA reads as TGTGCCTGGAGTGCCGGGACTAGCGGGAGCAATGAGCAGTTCTTC. Its translation: CAWSAGTSGSNEQFF.

This chain connects TRBV27 to TRBJ1-2, with TRBD1 identical over 9 bases. V was pared by 5 bases and J by 6 bases, with 7 bases of the junction left unmatched. CDR3 length: 14 amino acids. Germline V gene sequence: CDR1 MNHEY, CDR2 SMNVEV (reference sequence). CDR3: CASSTDRGADGYTF. CDR3 DNA: TGTGCCAGCAGTACGGACAGGGGCGCGGATGGCTACACCTTC.

J is TRBJ2-3 and V is TRBV27; TRBD2 matches 8 bases. V lost 5 bases and J lost 5; bases outside the gene matches: 18. Germline loops: CDR1 MNHEY, CDR2 SMNVEV (reference sequence). This CDR3 has 18 amino acids. The CDR3 protein is CASSPRPWGGGIGDTQYF. The CDR3, as DNA: TGTGCCAGCAGTCCGCGCCCTTGGGGCGGGGGGATTGGAGATACGCAGTATTTT.